Following are 19 T cell receptor beta chains from one sample sequenced in a study of cytomegalovirus exposure and HLA in healthy donors. Amplification used 60 Vbeta primers and 13 Jbeta primers. Produced via immunoSEQ multiplex PCR; TCRdb's table is partial and in-frame only. The sample records fewer than 250,000 clones, approximately 86% being singletons. The sequenced sample was PBMCs. These receptors were collected from a woman between 18 and 30 years old in good health and CMV-seronegative.

This sequence joins TRBV2 and TRBJ2-1; maybe TRBD2 (5 bases). Germline V CDR1 and CDR2: SNHLY, FYNNEI. This CDR3 has 12 amino acids. Between the trimmed V and J ends, which lost 6 bases and 4 bases, there was a span of 7 bases. The CDR3 region has the DNA TGTGCCAGCAGCGGACTGTACAATGAGCAGTTCTTC. The encoded protein is CASSGLYNEQFF.

V is TRBV6-5 and J is TRBJ2-2; a weak D match, TRBD2 (6 bases). V was pared by 6 bases and J by 1 base, with 9 bases between. Germline V gene lookup returns CDR1 MNHEY and CDR2 SVGAGI. This CDR3 comprises 14 residues. CDR3 coding DNA: TGTGCCAGCAGCTCGGGAGTGAACACCGGGGAGCTGTTTTTT. Translating it yields CASSSGVNTGELFF.

The V call is TRBV25-1, the J call TRBJ2-6; D unresolved. CDR3 size: 15 residues. CDR1 is MGHDK, CDR2 SYGVNS, per germline. Trimming took 6 bases from V and 4 from J, leaving 13 bases between them. CDR3 DNA: TGTGCCAGCAGCGAGGATACGAAGGGGGCCAACGTCCTGACTTTC. Translated, it gives CASSEDTKGANVLTF. Using reference TRBV25-1 and TRBJ2-6 for the parts outside the CDR3, the full variable domain is EADIYQTPRYLVIGTGKKITLECSQTMGHDKMYWYQQDPGMELHLIHYSYGVNSTEKGDLSSESTVSRIRTEHFPLTLESARPSHTSQYLCASSEDTKGANVLTFGAGSRLTVL.

The chain has TRBV5-4 and TRBJ2-7; D gene uncertain. Germline V gene data show CDR1 as SGHNT and CDR2 as YYREEE (reference sequence). CDR3 size: 13 residues. V lost 2 bases and J 0 bases, leaving 6 bases between the germline ends. The CDR3 spells CASSLPSSYEQYF. CDR3 coding DNA: TGTGCCAGCAGCTTACCGAGCTCCTACGAGCAGTACTTC. Based on the CDR3 plus reference TRBV5-4 and TRBJ2-7, the full variable domain is ETGVTQSPTHLIKTRGQQVTLRCSSQSGHNTVSWYQQALGQGPQFIFQYYREEENGRGNFPPRFSGLQFPNYSSELNVNALELDDSALYLCASSLPSSYEQYFGPGTRLTVT.

This chain links TRBV7-9 with TRBJ2-5; TRBD1 matches at 9 bases. TRBJ2-7 explains the end of the DNA better; the J call may be wrong. There are 15 residues in the CDR3. The V gene's germline CDR1 is SEHNR and CDR2 FQNEAQ (reference sequence). The CDR3 sequence: CASSEGQGISYEQYF. In nucleotides, the CDR3 is TGTGCCAGCAGCGAGGGACAGGGAATAAGCTACGAGCAGTACTTC.

This chain joins TRBV27 and TRBJ2-3; D gene ambiguous. Germline V CDR1 and CDR2: MNHEY, SMNVEV (reference sequence). The V end lost 4 bases, the J end lost 2 bases, and 7 bases lay between the germline ends. This CDR3 contains 13 residues. The CDR3 reads CASSSYYTDTQYF. The CDR3 DNA is TGTGCCAGCAGTTCTTATTACACAGATACGCAGTATTTT.

The chain employs TRBV2 and TRBJ2-7; 11 bases agree with TRBD2. The trim removed 3 bases at V and 2 bases at J, leaving 0 bases unmatched. From germline, CDR1 is SNHLY and CDR2 FYNNEI. The CDR3 spans 14 residues. The CDR3 spells CASSDSGGAYEQYF. The CDR3 DNA is TGTGCCAGCAGTGATAGCGGGGGGGCCTACGAGCAGTACTTC.

This chain joins TRBV4-2 and TRBJ2-6; 14 positions agree with TRBD2. Per germline, CDR1 LGHNA and CDR2 YNFKEQ. CDR3 length: 20 amino acids. Trimming removed 3 bases from V and 1 base from J; junction bases left unmatched: 8. CDR3 residues: CASSHRTSGGHSSGANVLTF. The DNA for the CDR3 is TGTGCCAGCAGCCACCGGACTAGCGGGGGGCATTCTTCTGGGGCCAACGTCCTGACTTTC.

The rearrangement links TRBV4-1 to TRBJ1-2; 8 bases are a match to TRBD1. Germline values: CDR1 MGHRA, CDR2 YSYEKL. The CDR3 covers 14 residues. V trimming: 2 bases; J trimming: 8 bases; junction bases outside the gene matches: 7. CDR3 sequence reads: CASSQPGTGRGYTF. As DNA, the CDR3 is TGCGCCAGCAGCCAACCGGGGACAGGTCGAGGCTACACCTTC.

This clone was detected a few times. The chain carries TRBV6-5 and TRBJ2-7, with TRBD1 identical over 11 bases. CDR3 length equals 15 residues. The V segment lost 0 bases and the J segment 7 bases; nucleotides outside the gene matches: 5. The germline gives CDR1 MNHEY, CDR2 SVGAGI. The CDR3 protein is CASSYSGQGAEEQYF. The CDR3 DNA follows: TGTGCCAGCAGTTACTCAGGACAGGGGGCAGAGGAGCAGTACTTC.

V gene TRBV28 combines with J gene TRBJ2-5; 7 bases are shared with TRBD1. The CDR3 is 13 residues long. Trimming cost V 8 bases and J 1 base; bases outside gene matches: 4. Per germline, CDR1 MDHEN and CDR2 SYDVKM. This CDR3 reads CASRTGVQETQYF. CDR3 bases: TGTGCCAGCCGAACAGGGGTCCAAGAGACCCAGTACTTC.

This clone showed up just a few times. The J gene is TRBJ1-1, the V gene TRBV2; tentatively, D is TRBD1 (5 bases). The V gene lost 8 bases and the J gene lost 4 bases, with 14 bases spanning the gap. Per the germline V gene, CDR1 is SNHLY and CDR2 is FYNNEI. The CDR3 is 13 amino acids. The CDR3 DNA follows: TGTGCCAGCCGACAGTTCCTTTCCACTGAAGCTTTCTTT. It yields the protein CASRQFLSTEAFF.

This chain connects TRBV6-5 to TRBJ1-5; 10 positions match TRBD1. J lost 7 bases, V lost 5 bases, and 5 bases had no gene match. In germline, CDR1 is MNHEY, CDR2 SVGAGI. The CDR3 contains 14 residues. The CDR3 region is CASSRGQGRQPQHF. DNA of the CDR3: TGTGCCAGCAGTCGGGGACAGGGGAGGCAGCCCCAGCATTTT.

V and J are TRBV20-1 and TRBJ1-2, with a weak D call TRBD1 (5 bases). CDR3 size: 11 residues. CDR1 and CDR2 (germline): DFQATT, SNEGSKA (reference sequence). V lost 6 bases, J lost 3 bases, and 8 bases lay in between. The CDR3 nucleotides are TGCAGTGCGGGCAGGGACTATGGCTACACCTTC. As protein: CSAGRDYGYTF.

This chain links TRBV28 with TRBJ2-7, with 9 positions matching TRBD1. The CDR3 is made up of 15 amino acids. V trimming: 6 bases; J trimming: 2 bases; junction bases outside the gene matches: 8. Germline lookup yields CDR1 MDHEN and CDR2 SYDVKM. The CDR3 DNA is TGTGCCAGCAGCCCACAGGGGGCCGGGGCCTACGAGCAGTACTTC. Translated, it gives CASSPQGAGAYEQYF. The complete variable domain, with remaining parts taken from reference TRBV28 and TRBJ2-7, reads DVKVTQSSRYLVKRTGEKVFLECVQDMDHENMFWYRQDPGLGLRLIYFSYDVKMKEKGDIPEGYSVSREKKERFSLILESASTNQTSMYLCASSPQGAGAYEQYFGPGTRLTVT.

The rearrangement joins TRBV7-9 to TRBJ2-5, with 11 bases aligning to TRBD1. Germline V gives CDR1 SEHNR, CDR2 FQNEAQ (reference sequence). The CDR3 length is 13 residues. Germline trimming cut 4 bases from V and 10 bases from J; bases unmatched to any gene: 5. The DNA for the CDR3 is TGTGCCAGCAGCTCTCCGGGACAGGGGGTCCAGTACTTC. The encoded protein is CASSSPGQGVQYF.

The chain combines TRBV4-3 with TRBJ1-3; D not certain. Germline CDR1 is LGHNA and CDR2 is YSLEER. The CDR3 has 16 residues. V shed 1 base and J shed 4 bases, with 14 bases lying between them. In DNA form, the CDR3 reads TGCGCCAGCAGCCAAGGACCAATCGCGAGGGGAAACACCATATATTTT. Its translation is CASSQGPIARGNTIYF.

This sequence joins TRBV6-1 and TRBJ1-6; D is unclear. Germline V gene sequence: CDR1 MNHNS, CDR2 SASEGT. Between the trimmed V and J ends, which lost 8 bases and 0 bases, there was a span of 11 bases. CDR3 length equals 15 residues. CDR3 sequence reads: CASGLVSSYNSPLHF. The CDR3 DNA reads TGTGCCAGCGGACTGGTTAGCTCCTATAATTCACCCCTCCACTTT.

V gene TRBV2 combines with J gene TRBJ2-1; 11 bases align to TRBD2. CDR3 length: 15 residues. Per germline, CDR1 SNHLY and CDR2 FYNNEI. V trimming: 5 bases; J trimming: 8 bases; junction bases outside the gene matches: 8. The CDR3 bases are TGTGCCAGCAGTCCCCTAGCGGGGGGCTTCGATGAGCAGTTCTTC. This encodes CASSPLAGGFDEQFF.